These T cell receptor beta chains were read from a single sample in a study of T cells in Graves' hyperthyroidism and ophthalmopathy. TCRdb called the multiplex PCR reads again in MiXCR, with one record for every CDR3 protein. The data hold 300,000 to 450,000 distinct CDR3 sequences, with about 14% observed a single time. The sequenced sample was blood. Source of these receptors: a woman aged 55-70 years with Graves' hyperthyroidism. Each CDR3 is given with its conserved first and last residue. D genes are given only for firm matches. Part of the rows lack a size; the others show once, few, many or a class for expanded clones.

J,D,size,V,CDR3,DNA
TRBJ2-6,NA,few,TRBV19,CASRTVQAGANVLTF,TGTGCCAGCCGGACCGTCCAGGCTGGGGCCAACGTCCTGACTTTC
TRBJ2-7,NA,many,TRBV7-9,CASSLSLLGSPYEQYF,TGTGCCAGCAGCTTATCCCTTTTGGGGAGCCCCTACGAGCAGTACTTC
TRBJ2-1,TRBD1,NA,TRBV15,CATSIRGRTYNEQFF,TGTGCCACCAGCATCAGGGGGCGGACATACAATGAGCAGTTCTTC
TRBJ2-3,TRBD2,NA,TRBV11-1,CASSLGGRPLFADTQYF,TGTGCCAGCAGCTTAGGCGGGAGACCCCTTTTTGCAGATACGCAGTATTTT
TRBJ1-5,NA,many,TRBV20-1,CSAQDSRNQPQHF,TGCAGTGCTCAGGACAGTCGCAATCAGCCCCAGCATTTT
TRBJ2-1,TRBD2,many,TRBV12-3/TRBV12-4,CASILSSGSYNEQFF,TGTGCCAGCATCCTGTCTAGCGGGAGTTACAATGAGCAGTTCTTC
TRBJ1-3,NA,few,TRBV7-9,CAVELGNTIYF,TGTGCGGTGGAGTTGGGAAACACCATATATTTT
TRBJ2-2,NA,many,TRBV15,CATSWLNTGELFF,TGTGCCACCAGCTGGTTGAACACCGGGGAGCTGTTTTTT
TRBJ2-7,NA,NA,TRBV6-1,CASILSYEQYF,TGTGCCAGCATTCTCTCCTACGAGCAGTACTTC
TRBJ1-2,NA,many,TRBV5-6,CASSLEPNYGYTF,TGTGCCAGCAGCTTGGAACCTAACTATGGCTACACCTTC
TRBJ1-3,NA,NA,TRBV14,CASSRSPGNTIYF,TGTGCCAGCAGTAGGTCTCCTGGAAACACCATATATTTT
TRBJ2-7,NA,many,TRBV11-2,CASSSQGFTYEQYF,TGTGCCAGCAGCTCGCAGGGCTTCACCTACGAGCAGTACTTC
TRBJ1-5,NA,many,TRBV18,CASSPGTSNQPQHF,TGTGCCAGCTCACCAGGGACTAGCAATCAGCCCCAGCATTTT
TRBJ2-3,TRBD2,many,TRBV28,CASSLGLAGGPSNTQYF,TGTGCCAGCAGCTTGGGACTAGCGGGAGGGCCTTCAAATACGCAGTATTTT
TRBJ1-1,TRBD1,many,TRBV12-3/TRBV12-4,CASSDVPRGDTEAFF,TGTGCCAGCAGTGACGTGCCCAGGGGGGACACTGAAGCTTTCTTT
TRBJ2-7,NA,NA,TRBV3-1,CASSQGPEQYF,TGTGCCAGCAGCCAAGGACCAGAGCAGTACTTC
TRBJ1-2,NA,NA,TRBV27,CASSAGWYGYTF,TGTGCCAGCAGTGCCGGATGGTATGGCTACACCTTC
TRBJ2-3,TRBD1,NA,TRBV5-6,CASSSDRGLPDTQYF,TGTGCCAGCAGCTCCGACAGGGGTCTCCCGGATACGCAGTATTTT
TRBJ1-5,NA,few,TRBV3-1,CASSLNSGLGPQHF,TGTGCCAGCAGCCTCAACTCGGGTCTGGGGCCCCAGCATTTT
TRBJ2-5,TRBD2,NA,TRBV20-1,CSAKIGTGTIEAQYF,TGCAGTGCAAAAATCGGGACCGGGACTATCGAGGCCCAGTACTTC
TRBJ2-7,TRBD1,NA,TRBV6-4,CASSDRTGGGYEQYF,TGTGCCAGCAGTGACCGGACAGGGGGCGGCTACGAGCAGTACTTC
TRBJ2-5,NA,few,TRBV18,CASSPPMETQYF,TGTGCCAGCTCACCACCGATGGAGACCCAGTACTTC
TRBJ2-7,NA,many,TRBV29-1,CSVAQGNFYEQYF,TGCAGCGTCGCCCAGGGGAATTTCTACGAGCAGTACTTC
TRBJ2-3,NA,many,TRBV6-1,CASIALGSGWTDTQYF,TGTGCCAGTATCGCCTTGGGAAGCGGATGGACAGATACGCAGTATTTT
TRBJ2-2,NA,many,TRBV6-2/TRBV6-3,CASSLGRDDTGELFF,TGTGCCAGCAGCCTTGGGCGGGACGACACCGGGGAGCTGTTTTTT
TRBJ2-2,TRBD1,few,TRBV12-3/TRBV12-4,CASARGQGNTGELFF,TGTGCCAGCGCCCGGGGACAGGGTAACACCGGGGAGCTGTTTTTT
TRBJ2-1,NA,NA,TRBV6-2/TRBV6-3,CASNYQAGTINEQFF,TGTGCCAGCAACTACCAGGCAGGGACGATCAATGAGCAGTTCTTC
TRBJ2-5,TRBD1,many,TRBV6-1,CASSVRTGVETQYF,TGTGCCAGCAGTGTAAGGACAGGGGTGGAGACCCAGTACTTC
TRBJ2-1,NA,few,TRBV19,CASSIVSGSRFF,TGTGCCAGTAGTATCGTATCAGGGTCTCGGTTCTTC
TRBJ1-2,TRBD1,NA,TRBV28,CASRGQGILYGHTF,TGTGCCAGTAGGGGACAGGGGATCCTCTATGGCCACACCTTC
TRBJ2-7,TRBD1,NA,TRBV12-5,CASGLARDSGDEQYF,TGTGCTAGTGGTTTGGCCCGGGACAGTGGAGACGAGCAGTACTTC
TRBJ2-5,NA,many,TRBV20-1,CSARVGVRETQYF,TGCAGTGCTAGAGTGGGGGTGAGGGAGACCCAGTACTTC
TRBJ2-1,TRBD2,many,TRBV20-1,CSAPGLAGLNEQFF,TGCAGTGCCCCCGGACTAGCGGGGCTCAATGAGCAGTTCTTC
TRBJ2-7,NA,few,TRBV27,CASSRTESHTYEQYF,TGTGCCAGCAGTCGCACCGAATCTCATACCTACGAGCAGTACTTC
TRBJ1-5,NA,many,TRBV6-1,CASSEAGWTFRRPQPQHF,TGTGCCAGCAGTGAAGCGGGGTGGACATTCCGTCGACCTCAGCCCCAGCATTTT
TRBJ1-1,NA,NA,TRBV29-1,CSVASVGASTEAFF,TGCAGCGTTGCTTCGGTGGGGGCGAGCACTGAAGCTTTCTTT
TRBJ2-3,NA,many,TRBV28,CASSFIYRADTQYF,TGTGCCAGCAGTTTTATTTACCGGGCAGATACGCAGTATTTT
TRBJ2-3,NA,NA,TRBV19,CASSDPWDSFRTDTQYF,TGTGCCAGTAGTGATCCGTGGGACTCATTCCGCACAGATACGCAGTATTTT
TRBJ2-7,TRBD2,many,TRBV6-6,CASSYLGREVNEQYF,TGTGCCAGCAGTTACCTAGGGCGGGAGGTAAACGAGCAGTACTTC
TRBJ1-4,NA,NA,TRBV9,CASSGGTGTNEKLFF,TGTGCCAGCAGCGGCGGTACGGGTACTAATGAAAAACTGTTTTTT
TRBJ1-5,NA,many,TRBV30,CAWSRLSNQPQHF,TGTGCCTGGAGTAGGCTTAGCAATCAGCCCCAGCATTTT
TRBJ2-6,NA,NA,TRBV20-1,CSASWSGTNVLTF,TGCAGTGCTAGTTGGTCCGGGACCAACGTCCTGACTTTC